The following is a T cell receptor beta chain sequence with its context. Study processing details: For the immunoSEQ data, sequences were junction-only without quality scores, so filtering differed. The method was immunoSEQ multiplex PCR; TCRdb's version includes in-frame clones alone and lacks a portion of them. D and trimming come from the DNA, and the V and J calls and clone size come from that table. The table includes around 1.6 million clones, roughly 98% detected once. These data are taken from a study of shared clonotypes between healthy human individuals. The sequence came from a man younger than 45 in good health. The specimen was naive CD4+ T cells sorted from blood. Subset specified: CD45RA+ positively selected.

CDR3 sequence reads: CASSLLAGLDEQYF. CDR3 DNA: TGTGCCAGCAGCTTACTAGCGGGATTGGACGAGCAGTACTTC. This sequence joins TRBV7-9 and TRBJ2-7; 9 nucleotides line up with TRBD2. Germline assignment: CDR1 SEHNR and CDR2 FQNEAQ (reference sequence). The CDR3 length is 14 residues. Trimming removed 2 bases from V and 5 bases from J; junction bases left unmatched: 4.